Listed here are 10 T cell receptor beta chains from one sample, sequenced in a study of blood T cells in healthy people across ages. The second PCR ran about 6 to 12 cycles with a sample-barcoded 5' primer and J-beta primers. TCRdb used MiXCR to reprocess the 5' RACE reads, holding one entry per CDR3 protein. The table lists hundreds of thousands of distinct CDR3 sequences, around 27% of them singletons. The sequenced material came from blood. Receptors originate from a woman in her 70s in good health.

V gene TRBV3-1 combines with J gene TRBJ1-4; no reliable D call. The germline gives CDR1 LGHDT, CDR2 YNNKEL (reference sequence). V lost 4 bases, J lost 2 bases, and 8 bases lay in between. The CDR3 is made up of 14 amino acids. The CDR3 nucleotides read TGTGCCAGCAGCCTGCAGGCCACTAATGAAAAACTGTTTTTT. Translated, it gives CASSLQATNEKLFF.

The CDR3 reads CASSDPTGGLYEQYF. DNA of the CDR3: TGTGCCAGCAGTGATCCCACGGGAGGCCTCTACGAGCAGTACTTC. This rearrangement joins TRBV12-3 or TRBV12-4 to TRBJ2-1, with TRBD2 identical over 7 bases. The DNA end lines up better with TRBJ2-7; the J call may be wrong. This CDR3 contains 15 residues.

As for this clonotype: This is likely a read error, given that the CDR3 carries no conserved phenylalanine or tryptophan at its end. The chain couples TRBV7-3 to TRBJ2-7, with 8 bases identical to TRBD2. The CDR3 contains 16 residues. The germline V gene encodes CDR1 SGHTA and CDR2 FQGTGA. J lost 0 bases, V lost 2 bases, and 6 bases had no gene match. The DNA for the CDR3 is TGTGCCAGCAGCTTAGCTAGCGGGCCCGCCTCCTACGAGCAGTACTCC. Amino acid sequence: CASSLASGPASYEQYS.

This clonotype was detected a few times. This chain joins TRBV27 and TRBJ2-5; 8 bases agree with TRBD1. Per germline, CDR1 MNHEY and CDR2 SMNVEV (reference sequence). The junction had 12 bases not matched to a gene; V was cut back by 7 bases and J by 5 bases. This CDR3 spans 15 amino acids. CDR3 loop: CASKDRASTKETQYF. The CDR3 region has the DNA TGTGCCAGCAAGGACAGGGCAAGTACGAAGGAGACCCAGTACTTC.

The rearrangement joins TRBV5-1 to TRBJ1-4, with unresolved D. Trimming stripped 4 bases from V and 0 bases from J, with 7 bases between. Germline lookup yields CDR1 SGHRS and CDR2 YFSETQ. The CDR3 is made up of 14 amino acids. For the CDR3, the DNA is TGCGCCAGCAGCAAGGAGACAACTAATGAAAAACTGTTTTTT. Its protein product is CASSKETTNEKLFF.

The CDR3 here is CASSDRGPTEQFF. The CDR3 nucleotides read TGTGCCAGCAGTGACCGCGGTCCCACGGAGCAGTTCTTC. The V gene is TRBV6-1, the J gene TRBJ2-1; D gene uncertain. This CDR3 has 13 residues. CDR1 MNHNS and CDR2 SASEGT come from the germline V gene. V lost 3 bases and J 10 bases, leaving 13 bases between the germline ends.

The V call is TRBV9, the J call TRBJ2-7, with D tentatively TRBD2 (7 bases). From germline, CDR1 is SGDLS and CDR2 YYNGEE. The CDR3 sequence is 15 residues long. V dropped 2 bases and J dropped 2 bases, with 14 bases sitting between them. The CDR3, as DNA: TGTGCCAGCAGCGTGGGGGGGCGGGAGCCCTACGAGCAGTACTTC. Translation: CASSVGGREPYEQYF.

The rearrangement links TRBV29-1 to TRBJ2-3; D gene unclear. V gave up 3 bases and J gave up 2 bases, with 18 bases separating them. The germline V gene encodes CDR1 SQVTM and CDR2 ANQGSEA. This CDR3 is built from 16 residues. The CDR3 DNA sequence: TGCAGCGTTGAGCAAGCCGGAATAACTGTCACAGATACGCAGTATTTT. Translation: CSVEQAGITVTDTQYF.

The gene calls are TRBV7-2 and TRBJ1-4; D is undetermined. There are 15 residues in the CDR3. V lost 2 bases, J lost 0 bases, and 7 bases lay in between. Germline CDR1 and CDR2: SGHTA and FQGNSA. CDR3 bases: TGTGCCAGCAGCTTAATGGGAGCAACTAATGAAAAACTGTTTTTT. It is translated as CASSLMGATNEKLFF.

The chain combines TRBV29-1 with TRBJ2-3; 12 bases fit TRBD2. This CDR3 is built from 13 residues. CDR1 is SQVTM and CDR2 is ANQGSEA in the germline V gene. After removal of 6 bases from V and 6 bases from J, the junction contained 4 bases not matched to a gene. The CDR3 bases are TGCAGCGTATGGACTAGCGGGACTGATACGCAGTATTTT. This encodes CSVWTSGTDTQYF.